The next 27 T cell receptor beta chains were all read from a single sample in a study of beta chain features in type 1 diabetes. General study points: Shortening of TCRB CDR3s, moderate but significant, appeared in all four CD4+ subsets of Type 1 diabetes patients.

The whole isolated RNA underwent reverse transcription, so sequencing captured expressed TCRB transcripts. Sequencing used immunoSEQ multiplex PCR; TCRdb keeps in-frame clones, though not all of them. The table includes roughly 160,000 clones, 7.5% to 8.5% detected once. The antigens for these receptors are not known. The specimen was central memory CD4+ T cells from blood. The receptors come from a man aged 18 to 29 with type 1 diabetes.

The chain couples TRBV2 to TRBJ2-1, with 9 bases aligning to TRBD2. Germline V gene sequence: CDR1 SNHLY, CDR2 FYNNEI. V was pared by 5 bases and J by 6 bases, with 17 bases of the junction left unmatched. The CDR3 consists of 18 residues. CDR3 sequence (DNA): TGTGCCAGCAGTTCGCGACTAGCGGCGAACTCCGCACCCAATGAGCAGTTCTTC. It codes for CASSSRLAANSAPNEQFF.

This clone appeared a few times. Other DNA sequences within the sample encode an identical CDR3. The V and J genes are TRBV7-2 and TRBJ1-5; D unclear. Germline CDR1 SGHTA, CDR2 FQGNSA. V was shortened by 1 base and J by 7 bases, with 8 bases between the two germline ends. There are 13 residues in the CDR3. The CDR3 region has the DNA TGTGCCAGCAGCTTAGATCGAGGACAGCCCCAGCATTTT. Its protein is CASSLDRGQPQHF.

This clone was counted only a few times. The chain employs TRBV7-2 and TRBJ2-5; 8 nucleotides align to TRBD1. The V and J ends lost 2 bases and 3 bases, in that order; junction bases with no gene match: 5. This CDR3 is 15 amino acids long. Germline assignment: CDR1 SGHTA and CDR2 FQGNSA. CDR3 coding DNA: TGTGCCAGCAGCTTACAGGCAGGGGGCAAAGAGACCCAGTACTTC. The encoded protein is CASSLQAGGKETQYF.

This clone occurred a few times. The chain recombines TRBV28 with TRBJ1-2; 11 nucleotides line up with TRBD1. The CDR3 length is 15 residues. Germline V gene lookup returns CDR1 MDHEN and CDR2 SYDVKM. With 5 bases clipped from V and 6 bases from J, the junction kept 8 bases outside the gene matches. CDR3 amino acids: CASSNSGTGGHGYTF. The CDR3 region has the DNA TGTGCCAGCAGTAACTCCGGGACAGGGGGACATGGCTACACCTTC.

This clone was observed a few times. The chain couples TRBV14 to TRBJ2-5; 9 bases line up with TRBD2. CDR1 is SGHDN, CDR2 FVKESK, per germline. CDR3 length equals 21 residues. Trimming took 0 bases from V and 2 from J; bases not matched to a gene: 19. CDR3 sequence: CASSQDSGLAGLRKLQETQYF. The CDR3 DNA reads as TGTGCCAGCAGCCAAGATTCGGGGCTAGCGGGATTAAGGAAGCTGCAAGAGACCCAGTACTTC.

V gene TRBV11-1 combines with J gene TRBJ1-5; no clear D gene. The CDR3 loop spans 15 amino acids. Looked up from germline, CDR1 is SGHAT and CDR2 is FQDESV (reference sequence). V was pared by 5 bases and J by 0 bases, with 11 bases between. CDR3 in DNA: TGTGCCAGCAGCCCGGGGAGAGATAGCAATCAGCCCCAGCATTTT. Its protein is CASSPGRDSNQPQHF.

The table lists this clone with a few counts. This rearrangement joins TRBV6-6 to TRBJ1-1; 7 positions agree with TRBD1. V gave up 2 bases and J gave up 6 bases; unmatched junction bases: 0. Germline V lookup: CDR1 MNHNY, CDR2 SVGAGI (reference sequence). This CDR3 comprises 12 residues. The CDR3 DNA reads TGTGCCAGCAGTTACACAGGGGCTGAAGCTTTCTTT. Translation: CASSYTGAEAFF.

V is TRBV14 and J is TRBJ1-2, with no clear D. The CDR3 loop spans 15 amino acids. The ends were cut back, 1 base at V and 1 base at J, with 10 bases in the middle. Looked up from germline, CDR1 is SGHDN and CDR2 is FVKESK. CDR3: CASSQGNSFNYGYTF. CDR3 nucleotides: TGTGCCAGCAGCCAAGGGAACAGCTTTAACTATGGCTACACCTTC.

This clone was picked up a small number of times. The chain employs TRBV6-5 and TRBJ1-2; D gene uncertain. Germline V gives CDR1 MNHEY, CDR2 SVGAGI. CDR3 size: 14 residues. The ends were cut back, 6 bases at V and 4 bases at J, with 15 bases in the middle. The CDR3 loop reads CASRSGSQSYGYTF. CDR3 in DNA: TGTGCCAGCAGATCGGGAAGCCAATCCTATGGCTACACCTTC.

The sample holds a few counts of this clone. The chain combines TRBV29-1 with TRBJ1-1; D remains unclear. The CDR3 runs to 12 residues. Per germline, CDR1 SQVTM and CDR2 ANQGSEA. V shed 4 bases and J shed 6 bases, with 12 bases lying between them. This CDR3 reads CSVVGSGPEAFF. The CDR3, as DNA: TGCAGCGTTGTTGGTAGTGGTCCTGAAGCTTTCTTT.

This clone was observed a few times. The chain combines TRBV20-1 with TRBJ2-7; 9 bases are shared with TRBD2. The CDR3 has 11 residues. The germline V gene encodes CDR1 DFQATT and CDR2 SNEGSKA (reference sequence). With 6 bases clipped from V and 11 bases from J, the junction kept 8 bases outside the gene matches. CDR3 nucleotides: TGCAGTGCCCTCTCTGGCGGGGGGGAGTACTTC. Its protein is CSALSGGGEYF.

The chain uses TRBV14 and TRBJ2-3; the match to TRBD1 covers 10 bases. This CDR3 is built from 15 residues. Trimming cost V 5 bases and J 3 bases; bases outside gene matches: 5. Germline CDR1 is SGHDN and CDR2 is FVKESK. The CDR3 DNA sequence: TGTGCCAGCAGCAAAAGGGGACAGGGGACAGATACGCAGTATTTT. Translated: CASSKRGQGTDTQYF.

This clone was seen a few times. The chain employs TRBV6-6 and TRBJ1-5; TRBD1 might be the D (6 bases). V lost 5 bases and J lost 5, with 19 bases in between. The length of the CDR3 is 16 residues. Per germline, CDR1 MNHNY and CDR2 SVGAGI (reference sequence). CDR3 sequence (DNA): TGTGCCAGCAGTCCTCCCGGGGGGCGGTCCTATCAGCCCCAGCATTTT. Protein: CASSPPGGRSYQPQHF.

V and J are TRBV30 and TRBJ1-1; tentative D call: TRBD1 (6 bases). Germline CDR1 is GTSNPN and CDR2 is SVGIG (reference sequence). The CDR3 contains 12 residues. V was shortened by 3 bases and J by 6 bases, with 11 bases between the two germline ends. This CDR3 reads CAWRQGGAEAFF. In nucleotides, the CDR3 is TGTGCCTGGAGACAGGGTGGGGCTGAAGCTTTCTTT.

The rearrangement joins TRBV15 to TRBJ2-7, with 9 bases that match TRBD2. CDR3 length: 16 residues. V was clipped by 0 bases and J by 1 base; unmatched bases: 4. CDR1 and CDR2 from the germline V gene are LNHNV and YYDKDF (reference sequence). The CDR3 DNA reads TGTGCCACCAGCAGAGACCCTAGCGGGGTATCCTACGAGCAGTACTTC. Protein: CATSRDPSGVSYEQYF.

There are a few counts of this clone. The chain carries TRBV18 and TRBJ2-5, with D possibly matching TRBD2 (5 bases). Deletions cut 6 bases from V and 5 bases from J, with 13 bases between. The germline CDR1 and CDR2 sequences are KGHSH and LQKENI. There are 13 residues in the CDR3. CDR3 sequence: CASSGGSQETQYF. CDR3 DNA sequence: TGTGCCAGCTCGGGCGGGTCCCAGGAGACCCAGTACTTC.

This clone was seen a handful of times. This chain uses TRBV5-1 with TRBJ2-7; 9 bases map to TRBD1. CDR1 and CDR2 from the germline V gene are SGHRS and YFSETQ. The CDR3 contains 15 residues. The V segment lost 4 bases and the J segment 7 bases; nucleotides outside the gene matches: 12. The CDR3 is CASSPMDRGKGEQYF. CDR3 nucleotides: TGCGCCAGCAGCCCGATGGACAGGGGTAAGGGGGAGCAGTACTTC. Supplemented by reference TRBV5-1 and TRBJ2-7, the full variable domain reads KAGVTQTPRYLIKTRGQQVTLSCSPISGHRSVSWYQQTPGQGLQFLFEYFSETQRNKGNFPGRFSGRQFSNSRSEMNVSTLELGDSALYLCASSPMDRGKGEQYFGPGTRLTVT.

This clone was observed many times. This chain's CDR3 is CASSPPSSAGGLGYTF. CDR3 nucleotide sequence: TGTGCCAGCAGTCCACCATCTTCTGCGGGGGGCCTTGGCTACACCTTC. The V call is TRBV28, the J call TRBJ1-2, with a possible D match to TRBD1 (6 bases). The germline V gene has CDR1 MDHEN and CDR2 SYDVKM. The CDR3 is made up of 16 amino acids. Trimming took 5 bases from V and 7 from J, leaving 23 bases between them.

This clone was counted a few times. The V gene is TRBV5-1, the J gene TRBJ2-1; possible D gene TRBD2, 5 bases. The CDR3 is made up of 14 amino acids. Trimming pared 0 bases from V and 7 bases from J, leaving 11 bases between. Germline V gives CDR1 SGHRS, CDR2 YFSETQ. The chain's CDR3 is CASSLGPTGNEQFF. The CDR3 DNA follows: TGCGCCAGCAGCTTGGGGCCGACGGGGAATGAGCAGTTCTTC.

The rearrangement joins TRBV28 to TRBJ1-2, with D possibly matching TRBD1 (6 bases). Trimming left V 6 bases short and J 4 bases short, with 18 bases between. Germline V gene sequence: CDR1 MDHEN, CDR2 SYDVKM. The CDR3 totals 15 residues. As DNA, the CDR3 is TGTGCCAGCAGGAAGGCTCTGGCAGGGGCCTATGGCTACACCTTC. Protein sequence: CASRKALAGAYGYTF.

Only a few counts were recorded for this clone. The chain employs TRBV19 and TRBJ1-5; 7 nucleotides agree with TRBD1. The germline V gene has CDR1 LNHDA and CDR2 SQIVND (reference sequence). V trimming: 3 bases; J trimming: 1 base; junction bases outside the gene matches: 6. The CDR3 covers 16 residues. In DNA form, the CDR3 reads TGTGCCAGTAGTATGGTAGGGGGCGGGAGCAATCAGCCCCAGCATTTT. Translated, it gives CASSMVGGGSNQPQHF.

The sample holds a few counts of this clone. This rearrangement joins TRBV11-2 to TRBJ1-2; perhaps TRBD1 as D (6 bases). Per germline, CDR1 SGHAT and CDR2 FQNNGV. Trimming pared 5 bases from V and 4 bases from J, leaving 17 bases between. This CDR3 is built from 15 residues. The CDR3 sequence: CASSISGVESYGYTF. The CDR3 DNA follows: TGTGCCAGCAGCATTTCAGGGGTAGAATCCTATGGCTACACCTTC.

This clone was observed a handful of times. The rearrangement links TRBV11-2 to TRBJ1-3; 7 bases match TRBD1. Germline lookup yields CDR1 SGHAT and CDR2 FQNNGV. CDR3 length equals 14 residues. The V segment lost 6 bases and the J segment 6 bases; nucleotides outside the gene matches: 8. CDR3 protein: CASRQGVRANTIYF. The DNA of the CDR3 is TGTGCCAGCAGGCAGGGGGTGAGAGCAAACACCATATATTTT.

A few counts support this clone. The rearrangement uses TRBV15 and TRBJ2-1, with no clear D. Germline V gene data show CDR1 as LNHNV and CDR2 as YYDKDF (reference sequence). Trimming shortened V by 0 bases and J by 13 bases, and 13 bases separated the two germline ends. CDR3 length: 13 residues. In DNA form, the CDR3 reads TGTGCCACCAGCAGAGATTATGACAAAGGTCAGTTCTTC. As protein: CATSRDYDKGQFF.

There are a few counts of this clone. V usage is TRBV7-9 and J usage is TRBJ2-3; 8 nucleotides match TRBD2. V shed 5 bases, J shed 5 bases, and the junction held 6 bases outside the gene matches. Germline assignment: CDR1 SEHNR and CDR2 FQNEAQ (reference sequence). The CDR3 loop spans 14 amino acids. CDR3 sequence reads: CASSQQAGVDTQYF. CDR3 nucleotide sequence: TGTGCCAGCAGCCAACAAGCGGGGGTAGATACGCAGTATTTT.

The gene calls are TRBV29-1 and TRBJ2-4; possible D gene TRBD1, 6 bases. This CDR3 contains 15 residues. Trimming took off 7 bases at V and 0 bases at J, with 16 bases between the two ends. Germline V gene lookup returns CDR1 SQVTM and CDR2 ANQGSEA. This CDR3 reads CSASPGAAAKNIQYF. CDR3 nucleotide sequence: TGCAGCGCCTCCCCAGGGGCGGCAGCCAAAAACATTCAGTACTTC. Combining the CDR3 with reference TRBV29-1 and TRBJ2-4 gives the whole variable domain SAVISQKPSRDICQRGTSLTIQCQVDSQVTMMFWYRQQPGQSLTLIATANQGSEATYESGFVIDKFPISRPNLTFSTLTVSNMSPEDSSIYLCSASPGAAAKNIQYFGAGTRLSVL.

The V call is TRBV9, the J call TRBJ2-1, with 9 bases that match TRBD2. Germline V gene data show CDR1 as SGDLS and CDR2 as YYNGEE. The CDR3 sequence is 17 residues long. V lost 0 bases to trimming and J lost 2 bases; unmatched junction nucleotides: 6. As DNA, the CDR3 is TGTGCCAGCAGCGTAGGGTTACGCGGGGGGGCCTACAATGAGCAGTTCTTC. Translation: CASSVGLRGGAYNEQFF.